This TCR beta chain was sequenced in a study of blood T cell repertoires in COVID-19. About the research overall: Collection of acute and convalescent COVID-19 samples took place in the United States, Italy and Spain. Sample material is recorded as cDNA or gDNA derived from T cells, B-cell-depleted T cells, or PBMCs.

Using immunoSEQ multiplex PCR, the repertoire was profiled, and TCRdb retains in-frame clones only, with some absent. Altogether 85,000 to 110,000 clones are present, about four fifths being singletons, with the ten largest covering more than 10%. Looked up from germline, CDR1 is MDHEN and CDR2 is SYDVKM. Trimming took off 6 bases at V and 4 bases at J, with 21 bases between the two ends. This CDR3 spans 17 amino acids. The V call is TRBV28, the J call TRBJ2-2; weak D call: TRBD1 (6 bases). This TCR was recovered from a human donor in a cohort sampled during active COVID-19. The sample consisted of peripheral blood. CDR3: CASSPWAGVPLTGELFF. CDR3 DNA sequence: TGTGCCAGCAGCCCCTGGGCAGGGGTGCCCCTCACCGGGGAGCTGTTTTTT.